One sample yielded the 19 T cell receptor beta chains listed below, sequenced in a study of cytomegalovirus exposure and HLA in healthy donors. PCR was performed using 60 Vbeta and 13 Jbeta primers. The method was immunoSEQ multiplex PCR; TCRdb's version includes in-frame clones alone and lacks a portion of them. The sample has 160,000 or so clones, roughly 80% seen once. Material: PBMCs. The source of these receptors is a man aged 50 to 59 in good health and CMV-seropositive.

The V call is TRBV13, the J call TRBJ1-1; D remains ambiguous. There are 14 residues in the CDR3. Per the germline V gene, CDR1 is PRHDT and CDR2 is FYEKMQ (reference sequence). With 0 bases removed from V and 0 bases from J, the gap between germline ends came to 5 bases. The CDR3 nucleotides read TGTGCCAGCAGCTTAGGACAGCTGAACACTGAAGCTTTCTTT. Its protein is CASSLGQLNTEAFF.

This clone was picked up a small number of times. The chain joins TRBV5-4 to TRBJ2-7, with 10 bases that match TRBD2. The germline CDR1 and CDR2 sequences are SGHNT and YYREEE (reference sequence). Losses at the gene ends were 0 bases for V and 6 bases for J; bases not matched to a gene: 6. CDR3 length: 15 amino acids. DNA of the CDR3: TGTGCCAGCAGCTTGGAGGGACTAGCGATCGTCGAGCAGTACTTC. This gives the protein CASSLEGLAIVEQYF.

This clone is a singleton in its sample. The chain uses TRBV7-2 and TRBJ1-2, with 7 bases identical to TRBD1. V gave up 6 bases and J gave up 7 bases; unmatched junction bases: 5. In germline, CDR1 is SGHTA, CDR2 FQGNSA. This CDR3 is built from 12 residues. CDR3 nucleotide sequence: TGTGCCAGCAGTGACAGGGTGGGTGGCTACACCTTC. It yields the protein CASSDRVGGYTF.

The chain employs TRBV29-1 and TRBJ2-1, with TRBD1 matching 7 bases. This CDR3 comprises 13 residues. V shed 4 bases, J shed 7 bases, and the junction held 7 bases outside the gene matches. The germline V gene has CDR1 SQVTM and CDR2 ANQGSEA. CDR3 DNA sequence: TGCAGCGTTGTAGGGGGCACAATAAATGAGCAGTTCTTC. As protein: CSVVGGTINEQFF.

The V and J genes are TRBV28 and TRBJ1-1; TRBD1 matches at 8 bases. The germline V gene has CDR1 MDHEN and CDR2 SYDVKM. There are 13 residues in the CDR3. V shed 5 bases, J shed 11 bases, and the junction held 10 bases outside the gene matches. This CDR3 is CASSPLDRGIAFF. The DNA of the CDR3 is TGTGCCAGCAGTCCGCTTGACAGGGGCATCGCTTTCTTT. Supplemented by reference TRBV28 and TRBJ1-1, the full variable domain reads DVKVTQSSRYLVKRTGEKVFLECVQDMDHENMFWYRQDPGLGLRLIYFSYDVKMKEKGDIPEGYSVSREKKERFSLILESASTNQTSMYLCASSPLDRGIAFFGQGTRLTVV.

V usage is TRBV27 and J usage is TRBJ2-5; possibly TRBD2 for D (7 bases). This CDR3 is 16 amino acids long. Trimming stripped 0 bases from V and 2 bases from J, with 13 bases between. The germline V gene has CDR1 MNHEY and CDR2 SMNVEV (reference sequence). CDR3 in DNA: TGTGCCAGCAGTTTATCGCGGGGGCACCCTCAAGAGACCCAGTACTTC. Translating it yields CASSLSRGHPQETQYF.

The chain employs TRBV28 and TRBJ2-5, with 9 bases that match TRBD1. Germline V gene data show CDR1 as MDHEN and CDR2 as SYDVKM. Germline trimming cut 8 bases from V and 5 bases from J; bases unmatched to any gene: 12. The CDR3 spans 15 residues. In DNA form, the CDR3 reads TGTGCCAGCTCAACCCCAGGACAGGGGCACGAGACCCAGTACTTC. The encoded protein is CASSTPGQGHETQYF.

This chain links TRBV19 with TRBJ1-6, with D possibly TRBD1 on 5 matching bases. Trimming cost V 1 base and J 8 bases, with 15 bases left between them. Germline CDR1 is LNHDA and CDR2 is SQIVND (reference sequence). This CDR3 region has 16 residues. The CDR3 spells CASSIGGGGVHSPLHF. CDR3 DNA sequence: TGTGCCAGTAGTATAGGAGGAGGAGGGGTGCATTCACCCCTCCACTTT.

This clone showed up just a few times. The J gene is TRBJ1-1, the V gene TRBV4-1, with D possibly being TRBD1 (5 bases). The CDR3 has 12 amino acids. CDR1 is MGHRA and CDR2 is YSYEKL in the germline V gene. Trimming removed 1 base from V and 7 bases from J, with 7 bases in between. The CDR3 coding sequence is TGCGCCAGCAGCCAAGGGCAGGGTGAAGCTTTCTTT. It translates to CASSQGQGEAFF.

The genes are TRBV11-2 and TRBJ2-5, with a weak D call TRBD1 (6 bases). V was pared by 5 bases and J by 2 bases, with 9 bases between. The length of the CDR3 is 13 residues. Germline V gene lookup returns CDR1 SGHAT and CDR2 FQNNGV. CDR3 sequence reads: CASSQGRQETQYF. The CDR3 DNA sequence: TGTGCCAGCAGCCAGGGGCGACAAGAGACCCAGTACTTC.

The V and J genes are TRBV19 and TRBJ2-1, with TRBD2 identical over 7 bases. V was clipped by 4 bases and J by 2 bases; unmatched bases: 8. Germline CDR1 is LNHDA and CDR2 is SQIVND (reference sequence). CDR3 length: 16 amino acids. CDR3: CASSSTSVPAYNEQFF. DNA of the CDR3: TGTGCCAGTAGTAGTACTAGCGTCCCAGCCTACAATGAGCAGTTCTTC.

This chain joins TRBV2 and TRBJ1-4; 8 bases fit TRBD1. This CDR3 has 15 residues. V shed 6 bases and J 2 bases; nucleotides not matched to a gene: 5. The germline V gene encodes CDR1 SNHLY and CDR2 FYNNEI. For the CDR3, the DNA is TGTGCCAGCAGCGCCGACAGGGGCACTAATGAAAAACTGTTTTTT. Protein sequence: CASSADRGTNEKLFF. Looking up the rest from reference TRBV2 and TRBJ1-4 gives the full variable domain: EPEVTQTPSHQVTQMGQEVILRCVPISNHLYFYWYRQILGQKVEFLVSFYNNEISEKSEIFDDQFSVERPDGSNFTLKIRSTKLEDSAMYFCASSADRGTNEKLFFGSGTQLSVL.

This sequence joins TRBV30 and TRBJ1-1; 10 bases fit TRBD1. Germline CDR1 is GTSNPN and CDR2 is SVGIG (reference sequence). Germline trimming cut 7 bases from V and 4 bases from J; bases unmatched to any gene: 6. This CDR3 is 13 amino acids long. Here the CDR3 DNA reads TGTGCCTCCCCGACAGGGGGCGGCACTGAAGCTTTCTTT. Amino acid sequence: CASPTGGGTEAFF.

The J gene is TRBJ2-7, the V gene TRBV11-2; 8 bases map to TRBD1. Germline V lookup: CDR1 SGHAT, CDR2 FQNNGV. Trimming took 2 bases from V and 3 from J; bases not matched to a gene: 6. The CDR3 covers 15 residues. The CDR3 sequence: CASSLIRQGNYEQYF. The CDR3 bases are TGTGCCAGCAGCTTAATCCGACAGGGGAACTACGAGCAGTACTTC.

This clone was detected only once. At one boundary the junction diverges from the germline segment, which might be a read error. The CDR3 DNA is TGTGCCAACAGTGGTCAGGCATGGGTCAGCTCCTACGAGCAGTACTTC. The encoded protein is CANSGQAWVSSYEQYF. V usage is TRBV2 and J usage is TRBJ2-7; no clear D. The CDR3 runs to 16 residues. The germline gives CDR1 SNHLY, CDR2 FYNNEI.

The chain is built from TRBV2 and TRBJ1-4, with D possibly being TRBD1 (6 bases). The CDR3 sequence is 20 residues long. Trimming took off 1 base at V and 7 bases at J, with 28 bases between the two ends. CDR1 and CDR2 (germline): SNHLY, FYNNEI. CDR3 region: CASSEGAGANLGVQGEKLFF. Written as DNA, the CDR3 is TGTGCCAGCAGTGAAGGAGCGGGGGCGAATCTCGGAGTACAGGGTGAAAAACTGTTTTTT. Drawing the rest from reference TRBV2 and TRBJ1-4, the complete variable domain is EPEVTQTPSHQVTQMGQEVILRCVPISNHLYFYWYRQILGQKVEFLVSFYNNEISEKSEIFDDQFSVERPDGSNFTLKIRSTKLEDSAMYFCASSEGAGANLGVQGEKLFFGSGTQLSVL.

This rearrangement joins TRBV5-1 to TRBJ1-6; TRBD1 matches 8 bases. V gave up 0 bases and J gave up 5 bases; unmatched junction bases: 4. The CDR3 extends over 16 amino acids. The germline CDR1 and CDR2 sequences are SGHRS and YFSETQ. The CDR3: CASSLDGQGNNSPLHF. The CDR3 DNA sequence: TGCGCCAGCAGCTTGGATGGACAGGGAAATAATTCACCCCTCCACTTT. Complete variable domain (other parts from reference TRBV5-1 and TRBJ1-6): KAGVTQTPRYLIKTRGQQVTLSCSPISGHRSVSWYQQTPGQGLQFLFEYFSETQRNKGNFPGRFSGRQFSNSRSEMNVSTLELGDSALYLCASSLDGQGNNSPLHFGNGTRLTVT.

J is TRBJ2-7 and V is TRBV28, with TRBD2 identical over 11 bases. The V segment lost 2 bases and the J segment 7 bases; nucleotides outside the gene matches: 10. Germline V lookup: CDR1 MDHEN, CDR2 SYDVKM. CDR3 length: 16 residues. The CDR3 DNA follows: TGTGCCAGCAGTTTACTCTTACTAGCGGGAGAGAGGGAGCAGTACTTC. This codes for CASSLLLLAGEREQYF. The variable domain in full, with the rest retrieved from reference TRBV28 and TRBJ2-7, is DVKVTQSSRYLVKRTGEKVFLECVQDMDHENMFWYRQDPGLGLRLIYFSYDVKMKEKGDIPEGYSVSREKKERFSLILESASTNQTSMYLCASSLLLLAGEREQYFGPGTRLTVT.

This chain links TRBV2 with TRBJ1-2; 8 bases are a match to TRBD1. Germline V CDR1 and CDR2: SNHLY, FYNNEI. V was pared by 6 bases and J by 2 bases, with 8 bases of the junction left unmatched. This CDR3 contains 15 residues. The CDR3 reads CASSNRDRTNYGYTF. The CDR3 DNA reads as TGTGCCAGCAGCAACCGGGACAGGACAAACTATGGCTACACCTTC. Filled out from reference TRBV2 and TRBJ1-2, the complete variable domain reads EPEVTQTPSHQVTQMGQEVILRCVPISNHLYFYWYRQILGQKVEFLVSFYNNEISEKSEIFDDQFSVERPDGSNFTLKIRSTKLEDSAMYFCASSNRDRTNYGYTFGSGTRLTVV.